The TCR beta chain described here comes from a study of cytotoxic CD8 clonotypes in ibrutinib-treated CLL (dated by TCRdb to the early 2020s). General notes on the study: In this cohort, approximately 14 patients were treatment-naive and 11 to 12 were relapsed/refractory, while some 17 had unmutated IGHV. Cryopreserved peripheral blood mononuclear cells were obtained before treatment, at response, and at either sustained remission or disease progression. Longitudinal samples were obtainable from 26 of the 86 participants in the trial. Patients were still on ibrutinib when every remission and progressive disease sample was collected. Response samples were obtained after a median of around 11 months of treatment, with a range of roughly 6 to 40 months. On average, each sample had about 250,000 productive templates and 100,000 or so productive rearrangements. Responses were partial in approximately 24 patients and complete in 2; after median approximately 67 months follow-up, some 15 stayed in remission and roughly twelve progressed. Study-wide conclusions, independent of this receptor: Clonality increased at ibrutinib response, stayed stable in sustained remission, and fell back toward baseline at progression. Lymph node repertoires were not examined, and the timing of sampling was not matched between patients in sustained remission and those whose disease progressed. Public clonotypes were rare and either shrank or stayed stable during treatment, and the rise in clonality at ibrutinib response reflected expansion of private clonotypes. Baseline clonality was found to be higher than that of age-matched healthy donors and was strongly correlated with circulating CD8+ T-cell counts.

Spanning cysteine to phenylalanine, the CDR3 consists of 15 amino acids. Kept here is only the CDR3 DNA, which spans 45 bases and is read in frame from base 1. Trimming at the junction amounts to 3 bases on V and 4 bases on J, and the germline ends lie 12 bases apart. The CDR1 and CDR2 encoded by the germline V gene are MDHEN and SYDVKM. About this clone: What antigen it recognizes has not been identified. Base qualities are not provided; no much larger clone lies one nucleotide away.

According to the study, the label for this sample's time point signals: about twelve months on ibrutinib. For TCR beta library preparation, 1.5 to 2.5 micrograms of genomic DNA was extracted from cryopreserved PBMCs. Longitudinal blood samples from CLL patients on ibrutinib monotherapy underwent high-throughput TCR beta sequencing. The patients took part in an open-label, single-center phase 2 trial of ibrutinib monotherapy. On a MiSeq, deep resolution sequencing aimed for a depth between 1 in 1 million and 1 in 200,000 T cells, with each clonotype covered approximately 10x on average. The immunoSEQ hsTCRB Kit was used to generate the TCR beta libraries. For the original study's pipeline: ImmunoSEQ Data Assistant and ImmunoSEQ Analyzer were used for data analysis, and V, D and J genes were assigned according to IMGT definitions. Clonality was computed as one minus normalized Shannon entropy of productive rearrangement frequencies, ranging from 0 to 1. Only overrepresented clonotypes making up at least 0.05% of the repertoire of each patient were included in the public clonotype analysis. Some twelve repertoires from age-matched healthy donors, obtained from immuneACCESS, served as clonality controls. The table was pulled from immuneACCESS by TCRdb, which kept in-frame rearrangements only. Such tables lose some clones; where checked, under half of the loss comes from unresolved V genes, and the rest has no known cause. Clonal size and the V and J genes are those of that table, whereas D and trimming came from the DNA. Here the sample has fewer than 100,000 clones; roughly 77% occur a single time. The top ten clones comprise approximately 4.4% of the sample.

The source was PBMCs, collected after 12 months of ibrutinib treatment. The clonotype was recovered from a human donor with chronic lymphocytic leukemia. The receptor chain draws on TRBV28 and TRBJ2-2, with a tentative D gene TRBD1 over 6 matching bases. In nucleotides, the sequence is TGTGCCAGCAGTTTGAGGGGGTTGGGCACCGGGGAGCTGTTTTTT. Translated, it reads CASSLRGLGTGELFF.